The sequence of this T cell receptor beta chain was determined in a study of healthy donors' naive CD4 and CD8 T cells. Study outcomes and limitations: A reported CD4+/CD8+ bias affected most V and J genes in naive cells. Bias from naive T cell homeostatic proliferation was not addressed.

Sorting defined naive CD4+ as CD4+CD8-CD45RO-CD45RA+ and naive CD8+ as CD8+CD4-CD45RA+CD27bright. Starting from 500 ng of total RNA, TCR libraries were made with linear amplification. Per the study methods: From roughly 5 healthy donors, almost 80,000 rearranged TCR alpha transcripts were sequenced. TCRdb passed the reads through MiXCR, listing each CDR3 protein once. TCRdb assigned the V and J calls; the authors' analysis was not used. The sample includes some 190,000 distinct CDR3 sequences, around 80% of them seen just once. Per the germline V gene, CDR1 is LNHNV and CDR2 is YYDKDF (reference sequence). CDR3 length: 13 residues. Notes on this clonotype: Its specificity is unknown. The germline gene is not matched at one end of the junction; a read error may be the cause.

The sample was naive CD4+ and CD8+ T cells sorted from blood, pooled from several donors. This clonotype was sampled from a pool of human donors in good health; the sample pools cells from several healthy donors. The chain links TRBV15 to TRBJ1-5, with D unresolved. The CDR3 DNA is TGTGTCACCAGCATCGGGAGCAATCAGCCCCAGCATTTT. Encoded protein: CVTSIGSNQPQHF.